One sample yielded the 5 T cell receptor beta chains listed below, sequenced in a study of T cell responses to AZD1222 COVID-19 vaccine. This table comes from immunoSEQ multiplex PCR, and its TCRdb copy is limited to in-frame clones, with some not included. The table has 130,000 or so clones, just over 85% seen once; the top ten hold approximately 12%. The sequencing here drew on peripheral blood, taken on day 0 of AZD1222 vaccination. These receptors were obtained from an adult in good health.

The rearrangement uses TRBV30 and TRBJ1-6, with 8 positions matching TRBD1. CDR1 is GTSNPN, CDR2 SVGIG, per germline (reference sequence). CDR3 size: 16 residues. V shed 1 base and J 7 bases; nucleotides not matched to a gene: 9. CDR3 nucleotides: TGTGCCTGGAGTGCACAGGGGGGAATGCCGAATTCACCCCTCCACTTT. Amino acid sequence: CAWSAQGGMPNSPLHF.

The J gene is TRBJ1-1, the V gene TRBV5-1; a possible D gene is TRBD1 (5 bases). There are 14 residues in the CDR3. Per the germline V gene, CDR1 is SGHRS and CDR2 is YFSETQ. V was pared by 0 bases and J by 0 bases, with 6 bases between. The CDR3 region is CASSLAGMNTEAFF. CDR3 nucleotide sequence: TGCGCCAGCAGCTTGGCAGGGATGAACACTGAAGCTTTCTTT.

In DNA form, the CDR3 reads TGTGCCAGCAGCTTCCGACAGGGGGCCTACGAGCAGTACTTC. This encodes CASSFRQGAYEQYF. This chain uses TRBV3-1 (or the pseudogene TRBV3-2) with TRBJ2-7; 9 positions match TRBD1. Trimming took 5 bases from V and 2 from J; bases not matched to a gene: 4. Germline V CDR1 and CDR2: LGHDT, YNNKEL (reference sequence). The CDR3 covers 14 residues.

The rearrangement uses TRBV25-1 and TRBJ2-3, with D unclear. Per the germline V gene, CDR1 is MGHDK and CDR2 is SYGVNS. V shed 2 bases and J shed 4 bases, with 10 bases lying between them. The CDR3 runs 14 residues. CDR3 nucleotide sequence: TGTGCCAGCAGTGAAGAGCGTATAGCAGATACGCAGTATTTT. Protein product: CASSEERIADTQYF.

This chain links TRBV4-3 with TRBJ1-2; D perhaps matches TRBD1 (5 bases). The CDR3 consists of 15 residues. Trimming took off 0 bases at V and 3 bases at J, with 11 bases between the two ends. Per germline, CDR1 LGHNA and CDR2 YSLEER. This CDR3 reads CASSQEGPGDYGYTF. The CDR3 DNA sequence: TGCGCCAGCAGCCAAGAGGGGCCAGGTGACTATGGCTACACCTTC.